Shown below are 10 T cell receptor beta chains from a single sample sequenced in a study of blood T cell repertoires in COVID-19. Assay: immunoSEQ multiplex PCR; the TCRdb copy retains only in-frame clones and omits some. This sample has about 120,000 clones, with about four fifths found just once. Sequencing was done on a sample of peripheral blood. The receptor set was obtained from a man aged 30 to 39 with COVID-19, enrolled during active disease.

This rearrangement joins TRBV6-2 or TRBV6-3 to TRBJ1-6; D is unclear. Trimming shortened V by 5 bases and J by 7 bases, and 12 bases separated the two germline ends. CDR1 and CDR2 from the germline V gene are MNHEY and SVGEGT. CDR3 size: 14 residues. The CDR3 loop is CASSSTVVNSPLHF. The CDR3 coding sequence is TGTGCCAGCAGTAGTACGGTCGTCAATTCACCCCTCCACTTT.

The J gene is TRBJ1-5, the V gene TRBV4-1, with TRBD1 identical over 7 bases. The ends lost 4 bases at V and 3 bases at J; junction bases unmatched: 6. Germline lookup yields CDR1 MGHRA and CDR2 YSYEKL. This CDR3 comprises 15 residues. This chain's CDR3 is CASSPGQLFNQPQHF. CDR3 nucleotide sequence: TGCGCCAGCAGCCCGGGACAGCTTTTCAATCAGCCCCAGCATTTT.

CDR3 loop: CASSGRTGRGEQYF. CDR3 DNA sequence: TGTGCCAGCAGCGGTCGGACAGGGAGGGGCGAGCAGTACTTC. This chain joins TRBV5-6 and TRBJ2-7, with a tentative D call TRBD1 (8 bases). From germline, CDR1 is SGHDT and CDR2 YYEEEE. V shed 4 bases and J shed 6 bases, with 17 bases lying between them. CDR3 length: 14 residues.

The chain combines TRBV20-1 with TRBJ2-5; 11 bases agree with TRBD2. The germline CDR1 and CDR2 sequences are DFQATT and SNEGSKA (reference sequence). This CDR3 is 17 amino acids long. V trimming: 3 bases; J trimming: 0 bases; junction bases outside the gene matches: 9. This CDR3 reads CSASPPSGRYNQETQYF. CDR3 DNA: TGCAGTGCTAGTCCCCCTAGCGGGAGGTATAACCAAGAGACCCAGTACTTC.

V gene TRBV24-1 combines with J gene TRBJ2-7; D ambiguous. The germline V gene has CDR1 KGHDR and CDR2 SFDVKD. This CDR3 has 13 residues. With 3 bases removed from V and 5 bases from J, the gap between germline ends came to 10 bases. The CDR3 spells CATSDAPSDEQYF. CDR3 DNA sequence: TGTGCCACCAGTGATGCTCCCAGCGACGAGCAGTACTTC.

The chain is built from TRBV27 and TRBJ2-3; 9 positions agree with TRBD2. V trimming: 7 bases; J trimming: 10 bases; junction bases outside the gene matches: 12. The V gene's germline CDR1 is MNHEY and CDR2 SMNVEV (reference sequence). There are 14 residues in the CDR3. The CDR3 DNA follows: TGTGCCAGCACCTTTAGCGGGAGAGGAGGGGCGCAGTATTTT. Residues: CASTFSGRGGAQYF.

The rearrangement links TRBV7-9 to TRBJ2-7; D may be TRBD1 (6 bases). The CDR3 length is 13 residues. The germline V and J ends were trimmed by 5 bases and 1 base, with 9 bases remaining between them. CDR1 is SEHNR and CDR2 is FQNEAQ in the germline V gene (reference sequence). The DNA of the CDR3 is TGTGCCAGCAGCATCACAGGGTCCTACGAGCAGTACTTC. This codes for CASSITGSYEQYF.

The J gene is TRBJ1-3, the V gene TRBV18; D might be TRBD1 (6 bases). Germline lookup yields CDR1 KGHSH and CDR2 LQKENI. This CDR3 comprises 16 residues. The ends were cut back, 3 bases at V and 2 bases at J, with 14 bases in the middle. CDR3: CASSPYSGDTGNTIYF. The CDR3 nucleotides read TGTGCCAGCTCACCGTATTCAGGGGATACTGGAAACACCATATATTTT.

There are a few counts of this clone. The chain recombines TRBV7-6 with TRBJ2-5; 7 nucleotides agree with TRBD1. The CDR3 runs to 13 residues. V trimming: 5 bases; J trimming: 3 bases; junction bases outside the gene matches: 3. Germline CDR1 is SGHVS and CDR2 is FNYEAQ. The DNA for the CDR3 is TGTGCCAGCAGCCCCGGGACAGAAGAGACCCAGTACTTC. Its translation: CASSPGTEETQYF.

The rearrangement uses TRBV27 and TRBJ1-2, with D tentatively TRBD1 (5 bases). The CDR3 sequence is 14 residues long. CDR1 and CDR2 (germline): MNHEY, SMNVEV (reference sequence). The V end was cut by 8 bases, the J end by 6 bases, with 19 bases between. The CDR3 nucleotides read TGTGCCAGCCGAGGAGACAGACCTGAAGATGGCTACACCTTC. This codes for CASRGDRPEDGYTF.